This TCR beta chain is drawn from a study of T cell repertoires in cytomegalovirus infection. For the study at large: CMV infection plus the matching HLA type was flagged by public TCR beta signatures.

This clonotype was observed a few times. TCRdb passed the reads through MiXCR, listing each CDR3 protein once. This sample has about 320,000 distinct CDR3 sequences, with 9.5% found just once. Per germline, CDR1 LGHDT and CDR2 YNNKEL (reference sequence). J lost 2 bases, V lost 3 bases, and 6 bases had no gene match. This CDR3 has 15 amino acids. This chain links TRBV3-1 with TRBJ2-5; 7 nucleotides agree with TRBD2. This clonotype originated in a human donor in good health (CMV status not recorded). Some clones in this sample may be carry-over from other donors' samples. Sequences were obtained from PBMCs. The CDR3 sequence: CASSQGGVRQETQYF. Written as DNA, the CDR3 is TGTGCCAGCAGCCAGGGAGGGGTGCGTCAAGAGACCCAGTACTTC.